These T cell receptor beta chains were read from a single sample in a study of cytomegalovirus exposure and HLA in healthy donors. The repertoire was sequenced with immunoSEQ multiplex PCR; TCRdb's copy has only in-frame clones and lacks some. The table shows 50,000 to 70,000 clones, with 65% to 90% occurring only once. Sequenced material: PBMCs. The receptors come from a human donor in good health. CDR3s include the opening cysteine and the closing phenylalanine or tryptophan. Each record gives: CDR3 DNA, CDR3 protein, clone size, D gene, V gene, J gene. The D gene is left open where the match is weak. Clone sizes are given selectively: once, few, many, or a class where the clone is expanded.

TGTGCCACCAGCAGAGCGCCCCAGGGGGATGAAAAACTGTTTTTT	CATSRAPQGDEKLFF	.	TRBD1	TRBV15	TRBJ1-4
TGTGCCAGCAGTCTCCGGGGGGGAGGGCCCACAGATACGCAGTATTTT	CASSLRGGGPTDTQYF	.	TRBD2	TRBV27	TRBJ2-3
TGTGCCAGCAGCCCCGGCCTAGGAGCGGGGGGCGCAGATACGCAGTATTTT	CASSPGLGAGGADTQYF	.	TRBD2	TRBV5-8	TRBJ2-3
TGTGCCAGCACTGACAGGGTGAACACTGAAGCTTTCTTT	CASTDRVNTEAFF	.	TRBD1	TRBV28	TRBJ1-1
TGTGCCAGCCGACTGCTCTCTGGGGCCAACGTCCTGACTTTC	CASRLLSGANVLTF	.	.	TRBV6-1	TRBJ2-6
TGTGCCAGCAGCGTCCAGGGGAGCTCCTACAATGAGCAGTTCTTC	CASSVQGSSYNEQFF	.	.	TRBV7-2	TRBJ2-1
TGTGCCGTCAGAGGGTACTCGAACACCGGGGAGCTGTTTTTT	CAVRGYSNTGELFF	.	.	TRBV6-5	TRBJ2-2
TGTGCCAGCACCCGGGAGGAGCAGTTCTTC	CASTREEQFF	.	.	TRBV7-4	TRBJ2-1
TGTGCCATCAGTGCCGGCAGGGGGACACGTAAGGCGGGCGAGCAGTACTTC	CAISAGRGTRKAGEQYF	once	TRBD1	TRBV10-3	TRBJ2-7
TGTGCCAGCTCACCGGACAGGGCATATGGCTACACCTTC	CASSPDRAYGYTF	.	TRBD1	TRBV18	TRBJ1-2
TGTGCCAGCAGTCGTAGAAGAGGGACTAGCGGGAGCCATGAGCAGTTCTTC	CASSRRRGTSGSHEQFF	.	TRBD2	TRBV7-8	TRBJ2-1
TGTGCCACCAGCAGAGCCGGGGATCCCGCAGATACGCAGTATTTT	CATSRAGDPADTQYF	.	.	TRBV15	TRBJ2-3
TGTGCCAGCAGCTTAACGTGGGGCGGGGCGGGAAGGCAGATTTACAATGAGCAGTTCTTC	CASSLTWGGAGRQIYNEQFF	once	.	TRBV7-3	TRBJ2-1
TGTGCCAGCAGGCAAGCGACCGGAGGGGACGGCTACACCTTC	CASRQATGGDGYTF	.	.	TRBV6-5	TRBJ1-2
TGTGCCAGCAGCGCCGGACAGGGGGCTTATGGGGCCAACGTCCTGACTTTC	CASSAGQGAYGANVLTF	.	.	TRBV21-1	TRBJ2-6
TGCGCCAGCAGTCAATCCGAACCACCCGGACAGGCCCTAGCCTACGAGCAGTACTTC	CASSQSEPPGQALAYEQYF	few	TRBD1	TRBV23-1	TRBJ2-7
TGTGCCAGCAGCCACCCCGTCGGCACCATATATTTT	CASSHPVGTIYF	.	.	TRBV7-2	TRBJ1-3
TGTGCCAGCTCACCCGCGTTCCAAGAGACCCAGTACTTC	CASSPAFQETQYF	.	.	TRBV18	TRBJ2-5
TGTGCCAGCAGCTCCAAGTGGAGCGGGTACTACGAGCAGTACTTC	CASSSKWSGYYEQYF	.	.	TRBV5-4	TRBJ2-7
TGCGCCAGCAGCGTAACTAGCGGGAGTACCCCCCGGGGCACCGGGGAGCTGTTTTTT	CASSVTSGSTPRGTGELFF	once	TRBD2	TRBV5-1	TRBJ2-2
TGTGCCAGCAGTTTTACAGGGGCTGGGGAGACCCAGTACTTC	CASSFTGAGETQYF	.	TRBD1	TRBV27	TRBJ2-5
TGTGCCTGGACTTCCCGGGACAGGGTTTCACCCCTCCACTTT	CAWTSRDRVSPLHF	.	TRBD1	TRBV30	TRBJ1-6
TGTGCCAGCAGCTTGTATCGGACTAGCGGGAGCACAGATACGCAGTATTTT	CASSLYRTSGSTDTQYF	few	TRBD2	TRBV7-3	TRBJ2-3
TGTGCCAGTACGCAGACAGGTTCCTACGAGCAGTACTTC	CASTQTGSYEQYF	.	.	TRBV19	TRBJ2-7
TGTGCCAGCAGTGACCGGACAGGGGTCCAGCCCCAGCATTTT	CASSDRTGVQPQHF	.	TRBD1	TRBV2	TRBJ1-5
TGTGCCAGCAGTAACGGACTAGCGGGAGTTGGTGAGCAGTTCTTC	CASSNGLAGVGEQFF	.	TRBD2	TRBV27	TRBJ2-1
TGTGCTAGTGGTTTGGTGGTGGGACAGGGGGCGGGGAGCAATCAGCCCCAGCATTTT	CASGLVVGQGAGSNQPQHF	.	TRBD1	TRBV12-5	TRBJ1-5
TGTGCCAGCAGCTTGGCGGACAGGGGTTCCCGGCAGTACTTC	CASSLADRGSRQYF	.	TRBD1	TRBV5-6	TRBJ2-7
TGTGCCAGTAGTAGGACAGGGAATGGCGAGCAGTACTTC	CASSRTGNGEQYF	few	TRBD1	TRBV19	TRBJ2-7
TGTGCCAGCAGCTTAACTAGGGGCTCCGGGGAGCTGTTTTTT	CASSLTRGSGELFF	.	.	TRBV7-3	TRBJ2-2
TGTGCCAGCAGCTTGAGGAGGAGGACGGATTTCTCTGGAAACACCATATATTTT	CASSLRRRTDFSGNTIYF	.	.	TRBV11-2	TRBJ1-3